The 12 T cell receptor beta chains reported below all come from one sample, sequenced in a study of blood T cell repertoires in COVID-19. This table comes from immunoSEQ multiplex PCR, and its TCRdb copy is limited to in-frame clones, with some not included. Seen here are 350,000 to 500,000 clones, roughly 90% observed once, and the top ten hold around 1.5%. Sequencing used PBMCs or T cells enriched from blood (not recorded which). These receptors were collected from a woman aged 18-30 years who had been exposed to COVID-19.

The DNA for the CDR3 is TGCGCCAGCAGCTCGACTAGATCCGAGCAGTACTTC. Its translation: CASSSTRSEQYF. The rearrangement joins TRBV5-1 to TRBJ2-7; tentatively, D is TRBD2 (6 bases). The germline V gene has CDR1 SGHRS and CDR2 YFSETQ. The ends were cut back, 3 bases at V and 6 bases at J, with 10 bases in the middle. The CDR3 is made up of 12 amino acids.

The chain combines TRBV28 with TRBJ2-7; 9 bases line up with TRBD1. Unmatched junction bases numbered 11, after V lost 6 bases and J lost 5 bases. The CDR3 runs to 15 residues. The germline CDR1 and CDR2 sequences are MDHEN and SYDVKM. CDR3 nucleotides: TGTGCCAGCAGACCACCGGGACAGGGTCCCCACGAGCAGTACTTC. Its translation: CASRPPGQGPHEQYF.

The rearrangement joins TRBV28 to TRBJ1-2; TRBD1 agrees at 10 bases. The CDR3 has 14 residues. Trimming cost V 7 bases and J 3 bases; bases outside gene matches: 5. From germline, CDR1 is MDHEN and CDR2 SYDVKM. CDR3 region: CASTGTGVHYGYTF. The CDR3 nucleotides read TGTGCCAGCACTGGGACAGGGGTTCACTATGGCTACACCTTC.

In DNA, the CDR3 is TGTGCCAGCACCCAATTGGAGTCTCAGCCCCAGCATTTT. This codes for CASTQLESQPQHF. The genes are TRBV12-3 or TRBV12-4 and TRBJ1-5; D is unclear. The CDR3 totals 13 residues. Trimming left V 7 bases short and J 6 bases short, with 13 bases between.

The gene calls are TRBV14 and TRBJ2-1; TRBD1 matches at 10 bases. The CDR3 sequence is 15 residues long. CDR1 SGHDN and CDR2 FVKESK come from the germline V gene. The ends lost 5 bases at V and 3 bases at J; junction bases unmatched: 4. The CDR3 DNA reads TGTGCCAGCAGCAGCCGGGACAGGGGCTACAATGAGCAGTTCTTC. Protein sequence: CASSSRDRGYNEQFF.

Worth noting for this clone: At the DNA level, this CDR3 is encoded by other sequences in the same sample as well. J is TRBJ1-5 and V is TRBV28; TRBD1 agrees at 9 bases. V gave up 4 bases and J gave up 2 bases; unmatched junction bases: 6. The germline V gene encodes CDR1 MDHEN and CDR2 SYDVKM. CDR3 length: 16 residues. The DNA for the CDR3 is TGTGCCAGCAGTTCCCCCACAGGGGGCGGCAATCAGCCCCAGCATTTT. This codes for CASSSPTGGGNQPQHF.

The sample holds one count of this clone. The V call is TRBV7-6, the J call TRBJ2-7, with TRBD1 identical over 9 bases. J lost 6 bases, V lost 4 bases, and 19 bases had no gene match. Germline V gene data show CDR1 as SGHVS and CDR2 as FNYEAQ. CDR3 length equals 18 residues. This chain's CDR3 is CASSSLGDRANLGCEQYF. The CDR3 DNA sequence: TGTGCCAGCAGCTCCCTGGGGGACAGGGCTAATTTAGGTTGCGAGCAGTACTTC.

The V and J genes are TRBV6-5 and TRBJ1-6, with 8 nucleotides matching TRBD1. The CDR3 sequence is 15 residues long. Germline CDR1 is MNHEY and CDR2 is SVGAGI. The ends lost 7 bases at V and 5 bases at J; junction bases unmatched: 7. CDR3 bases: TGTGCCAGCATCAACAGGGGGAAGGATAATTCACCCCTCCACTTT. Protein product: CASINRGKDNSPLHF.

The J gene is TRBJ2-7, the V gene TRBV27; possible D gene TRBD1, 5 bases. This CDR3 region has 16 residues. The germline V gene encodes CDR1 MNHEY and CDR2 SMNVEV (reference sequence). The V and J ends lost 3 bases and 3 bases respectively, with 18 bases between them. This CDR3 is CASSLKTVGLDYEQYF. Here the CDR3 DNA reads TGTGCCAGCAGTTTGAAGACAGTAGGCCTGGACTACGAGCAGTACTTC.

The chain links TRBV7-2 to TRBJ2-3; 10 bases line up with TRBD2. The CDR3 is 16 amino acids. The J segment lost 2 bases and the V segment lost 3 bases, leaving 5 bases of the junction unmatched. Germline V lookup: CDR1 SGHTA, CDR2 FQGNSA. The CDR3 reads CASSFASGSPTDTQYF. The CDR3, as DNA: TGTGCCAGCAGCTTCGCTAGCGGGAGCCCCACAGATACGCAGTATTTT.

This rearrangement joins TRBV15 to TRBJ2-7, with D possibly matching TRBD2 (6 bases). The germline V gene encodes CDR1 LNHNV and CDR2 YYDKDF (reference sequence). The CDR3 loop spans 15 amino acids. V was shortened by 1 base and J by 4 bases, with 14 bases between the two germline ends. The CDR3 DNA is TGTGCCACCAGCAGAGGGAGGGACGGAATGTACGAGCAGTACTTC. It translates to CATSRGRDGMYEQYF.

The chain couples TRBV7-2 to TRBJ2-3; D might be TRBD2 (5 bases). The V and J ends lost 11 bases and 6 bases respectively, with 18 bases between them. Germline CDR1 is SGHTA and CDR2 is FQGNSA. The CDR3 consists of 13 residues. CDR3: CAGSFGGFDTQYF. The DNA of the CDR3 is TGTGCCGGCTCCTTTGGCGGGTTTGATACGCAGTATTTT.